This TCR beta chain was retrieved from a study of cytomegalovirus exposure and HLA in healthy donors. The CDR3 loop spans 14 amino acids. Germline V gene sequence: CDR1 LNHDA, CDR2 SQIVND (reference sequence). Trimming shortened V by 3 bases and J by 1 base, and 9 bases separated the two germline ends. With regard to this clone: The antigen is not known.

Vbeta (60) and Jbeta (13) primers were used in the PCR. Profiled with immunoSEQ multiplex PCR; TCRdb holds only in-frame clones, not every one. In the table there are about 100,000 clones, around 79% of which are singletons. General study findings and limits: In vitro data verified three CMV-associated chains as specific for CMV antigens. Cytomegalovirus-associated TCR beta chains were listed, numbering 150 to 200. Reports state that TCR beta sequences accurately predicted most subjects' HLA-A and HLA-B alleles.

Sequencing was done on a sample of PBMCs. The V and J genes are TRBV19 and TRBJ2-5; tentative D call: TRBD1 (5 bases). The clonotype comes from a male donor in good health and CMV-seropositive. As DNA, the CDR3 is TGTGCCAGTAGTATTACAGGAGTCCAAGAGACCCAGTACTTC. It codes for CASSITGVQETQYF.